This T cell receptor beta chain was retrieved from a study of blood T cell repertoires in COVID-19. Across the study: The United States, Italy and Spain were the sources of the acute and convalescent COVID-19 samples.

There are 16 residues in the CDR3. The J segment lost 2 bases and the V segment lost 11 bases, leaving 15 bases of the junction unmatched. CDR1 and CDR2 from the germline V gene are MDHEN and SYDVKM. Libraries were prepared by immunoSEQ multiplex PCR; TCRdb keeps only in-frame clonotypes and omits some of them. This table has 180,000 or so clones, roughly 87% appearing once. Participants were aged 18 to 89 years from roughly 26 US areas. Each participant's cohort was designated according to participant-reported clinical history. This chain connects TRBV28 to TRBJ2-5, with 9 bases aligning to TRBD2. Sequences were obtained from PBMCs or T cells enriched from blood (not recorded which). The origin of this receptor is a man aged 50 to 60 who had recovered from COVID-19. The CDR3 DNA reads as TGTGCCCCCCACGGGGGGGGAGCGGGGGGACAAGAGACCCAGTACTTC. It specifies CAPHGGGAGGQETQYF. Looking up the rest from reference TRBV28 and TRBJ2-5 gives the full variable domain: DVKVTQSSRYLVKRTGEKVFLECVQDMDHENMFWYRQDPGLGLRLIYFSYDVKMKEKGDIPEGYSVSREKKERFSLILESASTNQTSMYLCAPHGGGAGGQETQYFGPGTRLLVL.